What follows are 3 T cell receptor beta chains derived from one specimen sequenced in a study of graft-versus-host responses after intestinal transplantation. The table came from immunoSEQ multiplex PCR; TCRdb's copy has only in-frame clones and leaves some out. The sample has around 20,000 clones; around 79% are singletons. Sequencing used PBMCs, obtained 14 days after transplant. Source of these receptors: a human patient who received an intestinal transplant, so some T cells may come from the graft donor.

The chain is built from TRBV19 and TRBJ2-2, with TRBD1 as a possible D gene (5 bases). This CDR3 is 15 amino acids long. The V end was cut by 4 bases, the J end by 0 bases, with 9 bases between. Germline V gene lookup returns CDR1 LNHDA and CDR2 SQIVND (reference sequence). DNA for the CDR3: TGTGCCAGTAGTAAGGGGAAGGCGAACACCGGGGAGCTGTTTTTT. It encodes CASSKGKANTGELFF.

This clone was seen once. This chain uses TRBV21-1 with TRBJ2-7; no DNA check was done on the table's D call, TRBD1. TRBV21-1 is described as a pseudogene. The CDR3 runs 14 residues. In DNA, the CDR3 is TGTGCCAGCAGCAAAAGGGACAGCTCCTACGAGCAGTACTTC. This encodes CASSKRDSSYEQYF.

This chain joins TRBV19 and TRBJ2-5; 12 bases fit TRBD2. CDR1 and CDR2 from the germline V gene are LNHDA and SQIVND (reference sequence). V dropped 5 bases and J dropped 3; count of bases not matched to a gene: 4. CDR3 size: 15 residues. CDR3 loop: CASSPRTSGEETQYF. CDR3 coding DNA: TGTGCCAGTAGTCCCCGGACTAGCGGGGAAGAGACCCAGTACTTC.